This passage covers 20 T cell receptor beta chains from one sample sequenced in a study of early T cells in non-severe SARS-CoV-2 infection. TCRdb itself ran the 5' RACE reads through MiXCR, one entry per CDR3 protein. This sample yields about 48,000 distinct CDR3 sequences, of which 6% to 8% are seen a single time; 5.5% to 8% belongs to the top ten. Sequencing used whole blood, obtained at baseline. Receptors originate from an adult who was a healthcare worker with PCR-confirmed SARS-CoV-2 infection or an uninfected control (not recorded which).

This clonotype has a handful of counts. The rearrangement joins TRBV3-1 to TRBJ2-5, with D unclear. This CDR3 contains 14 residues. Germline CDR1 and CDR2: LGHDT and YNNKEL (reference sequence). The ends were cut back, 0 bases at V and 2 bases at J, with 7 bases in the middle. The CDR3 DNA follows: TGTGCCAGCAGCCAAGATCTACGGCAAGAGACCCAGTACTTC. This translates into CASSQDLRQETQYF.

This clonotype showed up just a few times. The CDR3, as DNA: TGTGCCAGCAGTACAGGGTCCCTTCCCTACGAGCAGTACTTC. Amino acids: CASSTGSLPYEQYF. J is TRBJ2-7 and V is TRBV28; tentative D call: TRBD1 (6 bases). The germline gives CDR1 MDHEN, CDR2 SYDVKM. The CDR3 is made up of 14 amino acids. V was clipped by 5 bases and J by 2 bases, with 13 bases between them.

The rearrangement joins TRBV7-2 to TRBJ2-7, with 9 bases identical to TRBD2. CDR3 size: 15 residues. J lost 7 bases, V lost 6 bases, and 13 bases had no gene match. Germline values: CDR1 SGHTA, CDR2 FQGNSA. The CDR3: CASSPLASGNGEQYF. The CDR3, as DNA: TGTGCCAGCAGTCCACTGGCTAGCGGGAATGGGGAGCAGTACTTC.

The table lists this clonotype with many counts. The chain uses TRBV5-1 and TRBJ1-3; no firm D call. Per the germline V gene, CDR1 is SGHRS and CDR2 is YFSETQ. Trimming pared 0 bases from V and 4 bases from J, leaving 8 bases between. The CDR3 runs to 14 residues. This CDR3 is CASSLVGSGNTIYF. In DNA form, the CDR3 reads TGCGCCAGCAGCTTGGTGGGGTCCGGAAACACCATATATTTT.

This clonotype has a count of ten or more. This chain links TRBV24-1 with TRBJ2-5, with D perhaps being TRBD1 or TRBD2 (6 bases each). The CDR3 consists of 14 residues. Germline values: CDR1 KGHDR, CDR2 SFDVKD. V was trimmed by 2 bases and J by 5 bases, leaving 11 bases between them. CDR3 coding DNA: TGTGCCACCAGTGATTGGGGGGCAGGGGAGACCCAGTACTTC. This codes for CATSDWGAGETQYF.

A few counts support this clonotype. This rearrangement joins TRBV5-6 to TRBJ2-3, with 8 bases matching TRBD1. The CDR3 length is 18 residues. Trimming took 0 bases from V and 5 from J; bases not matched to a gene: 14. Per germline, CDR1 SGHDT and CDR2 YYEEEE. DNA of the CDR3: TGTGCCAGCAGCTTGGCCTCCGACAGGGGAGCATTCCGAGATACGCAGTATTTT. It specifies CASSLASDRGAFRDTQYF.

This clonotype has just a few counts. Here the CDR3 reads CASGNYWSISYNEQFF. The CDR3 DNA sequence: TGTGCCAGCGGCAATTATTGGAGCATCTCCTACAATGAGCAGTTCTTC. The chain carries TRBV27 and TRBJ2-1; D is ambiguous. Germline lookup yields CDR1 MNHEY and CDR2 SMNVEV (reference sequence). The CDR3 spans 16 residues. The V and J ends lost 8 bases and 0 bases respectively, with 17 bases between them.

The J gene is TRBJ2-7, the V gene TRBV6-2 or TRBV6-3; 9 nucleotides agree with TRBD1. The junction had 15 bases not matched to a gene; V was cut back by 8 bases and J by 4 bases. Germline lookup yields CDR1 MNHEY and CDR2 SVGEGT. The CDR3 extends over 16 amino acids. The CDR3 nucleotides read TGTGCCAGCTGCTCTTCCGGGACAGGGATATGGTACGAGCAGTACTTC. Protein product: CASCSSGTGIWYEQYF.

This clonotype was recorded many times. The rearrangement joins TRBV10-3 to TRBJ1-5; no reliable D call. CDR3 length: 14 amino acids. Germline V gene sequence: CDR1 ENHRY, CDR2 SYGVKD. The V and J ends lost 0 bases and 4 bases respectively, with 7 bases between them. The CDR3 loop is CAISESPGNQPQHF. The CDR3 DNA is TGTGCCATCAGTGAGTCTCCGGGGAATCAGCCCCAGCATTTT.

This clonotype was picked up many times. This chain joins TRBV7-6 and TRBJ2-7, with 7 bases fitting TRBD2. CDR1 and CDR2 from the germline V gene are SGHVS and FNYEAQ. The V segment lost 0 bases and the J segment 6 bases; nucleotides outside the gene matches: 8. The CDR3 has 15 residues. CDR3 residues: CASSLAPGLVPEQYF. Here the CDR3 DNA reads TGTGCCAGCAGCTTAGCGCCCGGACTAGTCCCCGAGCAGTACTTC.

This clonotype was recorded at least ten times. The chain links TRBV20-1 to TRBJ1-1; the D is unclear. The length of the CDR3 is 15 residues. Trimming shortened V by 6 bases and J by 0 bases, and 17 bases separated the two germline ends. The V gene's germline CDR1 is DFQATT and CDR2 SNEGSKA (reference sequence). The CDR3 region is CSAIDPGRMNTEAFF. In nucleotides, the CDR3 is TGCAGTGCCATCGACCCGGGCAGAATGAACACTGAAGCTTTCTTT.

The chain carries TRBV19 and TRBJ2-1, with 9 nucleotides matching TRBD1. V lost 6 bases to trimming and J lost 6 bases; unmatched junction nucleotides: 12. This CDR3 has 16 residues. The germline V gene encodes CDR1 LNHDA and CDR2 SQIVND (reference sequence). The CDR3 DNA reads TGTGCCAGTAGCACACTTGGGACAGGGTCTTCCAATGAGCAGTTCTTC. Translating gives CASSTLGTGSSNEQFF.

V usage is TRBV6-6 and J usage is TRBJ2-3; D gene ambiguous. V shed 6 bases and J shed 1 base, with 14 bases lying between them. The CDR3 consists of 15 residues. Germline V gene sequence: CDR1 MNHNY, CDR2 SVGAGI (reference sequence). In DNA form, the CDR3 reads TGTGCCAGCAGCCGCCGGTCGCAGGGCACAGATACGCAGTATTTT. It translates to CASSRRSQGTDTQYF.

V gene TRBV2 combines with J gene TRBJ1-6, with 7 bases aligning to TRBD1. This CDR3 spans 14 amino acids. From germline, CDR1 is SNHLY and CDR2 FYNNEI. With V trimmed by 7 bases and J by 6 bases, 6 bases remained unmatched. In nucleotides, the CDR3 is TGTGCCAGCAACCGGGACAGTTTTAATTCACCCCTCCACTTT. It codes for CASNRDSFNSPLHF.

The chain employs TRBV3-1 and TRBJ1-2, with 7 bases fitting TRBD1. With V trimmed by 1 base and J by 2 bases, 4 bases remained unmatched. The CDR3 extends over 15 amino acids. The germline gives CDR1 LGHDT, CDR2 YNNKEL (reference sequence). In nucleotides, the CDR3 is TGTGCCAGCAGCCAAGTCGCGACAGGGAACTATGGCTACACCTTC. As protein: CASSQVATGNYGYTF.

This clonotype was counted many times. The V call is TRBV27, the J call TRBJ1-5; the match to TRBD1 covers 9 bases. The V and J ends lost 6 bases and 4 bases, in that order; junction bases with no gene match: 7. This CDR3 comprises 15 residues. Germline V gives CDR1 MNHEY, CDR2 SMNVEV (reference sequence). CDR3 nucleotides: TGTGCCAGCAGGGGGACAGGGAAACGGAATCAGCCCCAGCATTTT. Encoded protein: CASRGTGKRNQPQHF.

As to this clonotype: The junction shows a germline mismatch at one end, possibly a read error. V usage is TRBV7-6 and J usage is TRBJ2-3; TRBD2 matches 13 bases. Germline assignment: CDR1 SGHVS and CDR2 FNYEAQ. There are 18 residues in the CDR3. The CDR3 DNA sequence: TGTACCAGCAGCCTCATAGGGACTAGCGGGACTAGCACAGATACGCAGTATTTT. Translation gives CTSSLIGTSGTSTDTQYF.

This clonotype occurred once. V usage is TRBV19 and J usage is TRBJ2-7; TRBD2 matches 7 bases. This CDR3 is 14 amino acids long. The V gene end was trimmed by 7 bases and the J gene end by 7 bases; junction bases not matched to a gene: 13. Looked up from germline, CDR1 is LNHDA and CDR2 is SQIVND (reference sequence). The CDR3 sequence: CASNPAGTRGEQYF. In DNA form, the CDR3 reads TGTGCCAGTAATCCAGCGGGAACCCGAGGGGAGCAGTACTTC.

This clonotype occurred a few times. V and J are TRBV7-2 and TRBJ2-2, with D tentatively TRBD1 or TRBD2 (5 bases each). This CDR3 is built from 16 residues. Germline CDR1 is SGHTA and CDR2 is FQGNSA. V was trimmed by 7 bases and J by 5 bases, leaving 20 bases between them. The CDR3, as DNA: TGTGCCAGCACCAAGGACTGGGGGAGACCTACCGGGGAGCTGTTTTTT. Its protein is CASTKDWGRPTGELFF.

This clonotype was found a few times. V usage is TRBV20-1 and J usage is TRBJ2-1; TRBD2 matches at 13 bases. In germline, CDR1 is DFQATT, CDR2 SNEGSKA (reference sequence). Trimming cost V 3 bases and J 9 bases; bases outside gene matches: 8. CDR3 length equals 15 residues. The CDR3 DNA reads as TGCAGTGCTAGCCCGGGACTAGCGGGATTTGGTGAGCAGTTCTTC. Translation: CSASPGLAGFGEQFF.